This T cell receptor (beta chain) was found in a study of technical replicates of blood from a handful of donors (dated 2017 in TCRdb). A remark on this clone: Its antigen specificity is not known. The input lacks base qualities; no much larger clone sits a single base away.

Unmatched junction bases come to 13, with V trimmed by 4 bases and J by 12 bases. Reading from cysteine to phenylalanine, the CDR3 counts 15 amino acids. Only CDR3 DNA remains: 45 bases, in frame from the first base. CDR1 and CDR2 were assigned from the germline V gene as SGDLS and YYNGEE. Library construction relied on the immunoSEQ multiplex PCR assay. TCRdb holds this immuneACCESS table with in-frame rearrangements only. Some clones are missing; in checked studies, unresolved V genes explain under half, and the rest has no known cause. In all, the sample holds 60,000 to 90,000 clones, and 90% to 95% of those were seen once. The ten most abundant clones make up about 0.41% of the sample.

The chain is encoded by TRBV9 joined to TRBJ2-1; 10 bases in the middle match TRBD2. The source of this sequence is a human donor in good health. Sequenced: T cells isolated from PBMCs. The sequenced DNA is TGTGCCAGCAGCCCTAGCTCTCCCACTAGCGGGACGCAGTTCTTC. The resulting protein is CASSPSSPTSGTQFF.